This entry lists 15 T cell receptor beta chains sequenced from one sample in a study of T cells in Graves' hyperthyroidism and ophthalmopathy. RNA transcripts served as the template for amplifying TCR beta CDR3 regions. First-round RT-PCR with HTBI primers amplified the TCR CDR3 region. One entry per CDR3 protein results from TCRdb running MiXCR on the multiplex PCR reads. The sample carries 300,000 to 450,000 distinct CDR3 sequences, approximately 14% recorded once. Sequencing was performed on blood. These receptors were collected from a woman younger than 35 with Graves' hyperthyroidism that later progressed to Graves' ophthalmopathy.

J is TRBJ1-1 and V is TRBV7-9, with D tentatively TRBD1 (5 bases). Trimming removed 2 bases from V and 6 bases from J, with 13 bases in between. This CDR3 comprises 14 residues. Germline V gene sequence: CDR1 SEHNR, CDR2 FQNEAQ (reference sequence). The CDR3 here is CASSLSRGDPEAFF. CDR3 DNA sequence: TGTGCCAGCAGCTTATCAAGAGGGGACCCTGAAGCTTTCTTT.

This clonotype was seen only a few times. This chain uses TRBV28 with TRBJ1-5; unclear D gene. Germline V gene sequence: CDR1 MDHEN, CDR2 SYDVKM. The CDR3 is made up of 16 amino acids. The V and J ends lost 7 bases and 0 bases respectively, with 16 bases between them. The CDR3 sequence is CASMKGYLRSNQPQHF. The CDR3 DNA is TGTGCCAGCATGAAGGGTTATCTTCGTAGCAATCAGCCCCAGCATTTT.

This clonotype showed up many times. V and J are TRBV7-2 and TRBJ2-4; D perhaps matches TRBD1 (6 bases). The V end was cut by 5 bases, the J end by 0 bases, with 11 bases between. This CDR3 contains 15 residues. Germline assignment: CDR1 SGHTA and CDR2 FQGNSA. CDR3 amino acids: CASSPYREAKNIQYF. In nucleotides, the CDR3 is TGTGCCAGCAGCCCTTACAGGGAAGCCAAAAACATTCAGTACTTC.

This clonotype was counted ten times or more. The chain joins TRBV28 to TRBJ1-3, with D possibly TRBD1 on 5 matching bases. The V and J ends lost 2 bases and 0 bases respectively, with 14 bases between them. The CDR3 is made up of 17 amino acids. Germline V CDR1 and CDR2: MDHEN, SYDVKM. The CDR3 is CASSLRGAPFSGNTIYF. The CDR3, as DNA: TGTGCCAGCAGTTTAAGAGGGGCCCCATTCTCTGGAAACACCATATATTTT.

This clonotype was detected many times. The chain uses TRBV28 and TRBJ2-3; D ambiguous. The CDR3 is 13 amino acids. V lost 5 bases to trimming and J lost 2 bases, with 8 bases between them. Germline V lookup: CDR1 MDHEN, CDR2 SYDVKM. For the CDR3, the DNA is TGTGCCAGCAGTACCCACGACACAGATACGCAGTATTTT. Translating gives CASSTHDTDTQYF.

The chain has TRBV27 and TRBJ1-2, with D perhaps matching TRBD1 (6 bases). This CDR3 region has 13 residues. Germline V lookup: CDR1 MNHEY, CDR2 SMNVEV (reference sequence). Deletions cut 4 bases from V and 4 bases from J, with 10 bases between. CDR3 residues: CASSWGRGYGYTF. The CDR3 coding sequence is TGTGCCAGCAGTTGGGGCAGGGGCTATGGCTACACCTTC.

The V call is TRBV30, the J call TRBJ1-4; a weak D match, TRBD1 (6 bases). The CDR3 is 14 residues long. The germline V gene encodes CDR1 GTSNPN and CDR2 SVGIG (reference sequence). Trimming cost V 2 bases and J 8 bases, with 15 bases left between them. CDR3 loop: CAWSLGAGGEKLFF. The CDR3 DNA sequence: TGTGCCTGGAGTTTGGGGGCCGGGGGGGAAAAACTGTTTTTT.

There are many counts of this clonotype. The gene calls are TRBV13 and TRBJ2-3; 13 bases fit TRBD2. The CDR3 is 20 residues long. Trimming took 5 bases from V and 2 from J; bases not matched to a gene: 16. The germline V gene has CDR1 PRHDT and CDR2 FYEKMQ (reference sequence). CDR3 coding DNA: TGTGCCAGCAGCCCTACCCCCACTAGCGGGAGGGCCCAAAACACAGATACGCAGTATTTT. Protein product: CASSPTPTSGRAQNTDTQYF.

This clonotype has more than one count but fewer than ten. The V gene is TRBV6-1, the J gene TRBJ1-5; D possibly corresponds to TRBD1 (5 bases). This CDR3 is 16 amino acids long. V was pared by 4 bases and J by 0 bases, with 13 bases between. Looked up from germline, CDR1 is MNHNS and CDR2 is SASEGT. In DNA form, the CDR3 reads TGTGCCAGCAGTGTCCGGGACCTTTATAGCAATCAGCCCCAGCATTTT. Translation gives CASSVRDLYSNQPQHF.

This clonotype was counted a few times. The chain combines TRBV18 with TRBJ1-1; 7 nucleotides line up with TRBD1. The CDR3 covers 15 residues. CDR1 KGHSH and CDR2 LQKENI come from the germline V gene. The trim removed 8 bases at V and 1 base at J, leaving 10 bases unmatched. The CDR3 sequence: CASRWPTGPNTEAFF. The CDR3 DNA reads as TGTGCCAGCCGTTGGCCGACAGGGCCGAACACTGAAGCTTTCTTT. The variable domain in full, completed from reference TRBV18 and TRBJ1-1, reads NAGVMQNPRHLVRRRGQEARLRCSPMKGHSHVYWYRQLPEEGLKFMVYLQKENIIDESGMPKERFSAEFPKEGPSILRIQQVVRGDSAAYFCASRWPTGPNTEAFFGQGTRLTVV.

The chain employs TRBV12-5 and TRBJ2-7; D uncertain. The CDR3 loop spans 11 amino acids. V was shortened by 6 bases and J by 3 bases, with 6 bases between the two germline ends. Germline values: CDR1 LGHNT, CDR2 FRNRAP. The CDR3 protein is CASGNGYEQYF. CDR3 coding DNA: TGTGCTAGTGGGAACGGCTACGAGCAGTACTTC.

This clonotype has at least ten counts. This chain uses TRBV10-3 with TRBJ1-5; TRBD1 is a possible D gene (5 bases). Germline-derived CDR1 and CDR2 are ENHRY and SYGVKD. The CDR3 sequence is 14 residues long. V was pared by 2 bases and J by 2 bases, with 7 bases between. CDR3 bases: TGTGCCATCAGTGAGGGGGGGGGCAATCAGCCCCAGCATTTT. It encodes CAISEGGGNQPQHF.

This clonotype has ten or more counts. The chain joins TRBV28 to TRBJ1-1; D is unresolved. CDR3 length: 15 residues. Germline CDR1 is MDHEN and CDR2 is SYDVKM. Trimming left V 6 bases short and J 3 bases short, with 17 bases between. The CDR3 is CASRIIMGRDTEAFF. In nucleotides, the CDR3 is TGTGCCAGCAGAATTATTATGGGCAGAGACACTGAAGCTTTCTTT. Full variable domain (outside the CDR3, taken from reference TRBV28 and TRBJ1-1): DVKVTQSSRYLVKRTGEKVFLECVQDMDHENMFWYRQDPGLGLRLIYFSYDVKMKEKGDIPEGYSVSREKKERFSLILESASTNQTSMYLCASRIIMGRDTEAFFGQGTRLTVV.

Ten or more counts support this clonotype. This chain joins TRBV30 and TRBJ2-7; D unclear. Germline loops: CDR1 GTSNPN, CDR2 SVGIG (reference sequence). The length of the CDR3 is 11 residues. The V gene lost 2 bases and the J gene lost 2 bases, with 4 bases spanning the gap. The CDR3 bases are TGTGCCTGGAGTATTACCTACGAGCAGTACTTC. It encodes CAWSITYEQYF.

This clonotype was observed a few times. The chain links TRBV3-1 to TRBJ1-2; unclear D gene. Germline V lookup: CDR1 LGHDT, CDR2 YNNKEL (reference sequence). The CDR3 has 14 residues. V lost 1 base, J lost 9 bases, and 15 bases lay in between. The CDR3 DNA is TGTGCCAGCAGCCAAGGGGGTGGTGGAGTCAGCTACACCTTC. Amino acids: CASSQGGGGVSYTF.